This is a list of T cell receptor beta chains from one sample in a study of T-cell memory formation after mild COVID-19. One entry per CDR3 protein results from TCRdb running MiXCR on the 5' RACE reads. The sample comprises hundreds of thousands of distinct CDR3 sequences, over 20% of which are singletons, and around 12% rests with the top ten. Sequencing was done on a sample of PBMCs or a T cell subset sorted from them (not recorded which). The receptors originated from an adult woman who had mild COVID-19 (a few samples of this study predate the infection). Cell type and time point are not known. Both conserved end residues are part of each CDR3. D genes are given only for firm matches. Clone sizes are given selectively: once, few, many, or a class where the clone is expanded.

NA	NA	13	TRBV15	TRBJ2-1	CATSRDRASEQFF	TGTGCCACCAGCAGAGATCGAGCCAGCGAGCAGTTCTTC
many	TRBD2	14	TRBV20-1	TRBJ2-7	CSGLAGGGTYEQYF	TGCAGTGGACTAGCGGGAGGCGGCACCTACGAGCAGTACTTC
few	TRBD1	14	TRBV5-1	TRBJ1-1	CASSFLDRGAEAFF	TGCGCCAGCAGCTTTCTCGACAGGGGCGCTGAAGCTTTCTTT
NA	TRBD2	19	TRBV20-1	TRBJ2-4	CSAGLPGLAGPLAKNIQYF	TGCAGTGCTGGCCTACCGGGACTAGCGGGCCCATTAGCCAAAAACATTCAGTACTTC
NA	TRBD1	15	TRBV5-1	TRBJ2-1	CASSPRTGFGDEQFF	TGCGCCAGCAGCCCCCGGACAGGGTTCGGCGATGAGCAGTTCTTC
NA	TRBD2	16	TRBV9	TRBJ2-2	CASSVGTRHYTGELFF	TGTGCCAGCAGCGTTGGGACTAGACACTACACCGGGGAGCTGTTTTTT
few	NA	10	TRBV28	TRBJ1-1	CASSRREAFF	TGTGCCAGCAGCCGGAGGGAAGCTTTCTTT
NA	NA	13	TRBV4-1	TRBJ1-1	CASSVKPLSEALF	TGCGCCAGCAGCGTGAAACCTTTGTCTGAAGCTTTATTT
once	NA	14	TRBV5-1	TRBJ2-5	CASSSAGFQETQYF	TGCGCCAGCTCAAGTGCCGGTTTTCAAGAGACCCAGTACTTC
few	NA	16	TRBV9	TRBJ2-3	CASSHGASGSTDTQYF	TGTGCCAGCAGCCATGGGGCCAGCGGTAGCACAGATACGCAGTATTTT
NA	NA	15	TRBV4-3	TRBJ1-2	CASSRGTGEEHGYTF	TGCGCCAGCAGCCGGGGAACAGGCGAGGAGCATGGCTACACCTTC
NA	NA	15	TRBV18	TRBJ1-6	CASSPSPGNNSPLHF	TGTGCCAGCTCACCATCCCCAGGGAATAATTCACCCCTCCACTTT
NA	NA	16	TRBV7-3	TRBJ2-3	CASSLYSTNRTDTQYF	TGTGCCAGCAGCTTATACTCGACGAACCGCACAGATACGCAGTATTTT
few	TRBD2	17	TRBV24-1	TRBJ2-1	CATSDLGSGSSYNEQFF	TGTGCCACCAGTGATTTGGGTAGCGGGAGCTCCTACAATGAGCAGTTCTTC
NA	NA	15	TRBV6-1	TRBJ2-7	CASSEEPGMTYEQYF	TGTGCCAGCAGCGAAGAGCCGGGAATGACGTACGAGCAGTACTTC
NA	NA	15	TRBV3-1	TRBJ1-4	CASSQDWGGKEKLFF	TGTGCCAGCAGCCAAGATTGGGGGGGAAAGGAAAAACTGTTTTTT
NA	NA	13	TRBV12-3/TRBV12-4	TRBJ1-1	CASSPGKGTEAFF	TGTGCCAGCAGTCCGGGTAAGGGGACTGAAGCTTTCTTT
few	TRBD1	18	TRBV4-2	TRBJ2-4	CASSQDPGQALAKNIQYF	TGTGCCAGCAGCCAAGATCCTGGACAGGCCCTAGCCAAAAACATTCAGTACTTC
NA	NA	12	TRBV30	TRBJ1-1	CAWRFGGTEAFF	TGTGCCTGGAGGTTCGGGGGCACTGAAGCTTTCTTT
few	NA	15	TRBV9	TRBJ1-4	CASSVATGFSEKLFF	TGTGCCAGCAGCGTAGCTACAGGGTTTAGTGAAAAACTGTTTTTT
few	NA	17	TRBV7-9	TRBJ2-3	CASSSSTVFASTDTQYF	TGTGCCAGCAGCTCTTCCACCGTATTTGCTAGCACAGATACGCAGTATTTT
few	TRBD1	15	TRBV5-4	TRBJ2-2	CASRSDRGGTGELFF	TGTGCCAGCAGGAGCGACAGGGGCGGTACCGGGGAGCTGTTTTTT
few	NA	14	TRBV12-3/TRBV12-4	TRBJ2-7	CASSSSELMYEQYF	TGTGCCAGCAGTTCTAGTGAATTGATGTACGAGCAGTACTTC
NA	NA	14	TRBV4-3	TRBJ2-2	CASSQDLYTGELFF	TGCGCCAGCAGCCAAGATCTATACACCGGGGAGCTGTTTTTT
NA	NA	14	TRBV18	TRBJ2-3	CASSPMGTTDTQYF	TGTGCCAGCTCACCGATGGGAACCACAGATACGCAGTATTTT
NA	NA	15	TRBV24-1	TRBJ2-3	CATSDLWGRPDTQYF	TGTGCCACCAGTGATTTGTGGGGGCGTCCGGATACGCAGTATTTT
few	TRBD1	14	TRBV5-1	TRBJ2-7	CASSSGTDRAEQYF	TGCGCCAGCAGCTCTGGGACAGACAGAGCCGAGCAGTACTTC
NA	TRBD1	14	TRBV15	TRBJ2-7	CATSIRTGPYEQYF	TGTGCCACCAGCATCAGGACAGGGCCGTACGAGCAGTACTTC
few	NA	13	TRBV3-1	TRBJ2-1	CASTHGTGGEQFF	TGTGCCAGCACACATGGGACTGGGGGTGAGCAGTTCTTC
NA	NA	12	TRBV12-3/TRBV12-4	TRBJ2-5	CASEYREETQYF	TGTGCCAGCGAGTACAGGGAAGAGACCCAGTACTTC
few	TRBD2	18	TRBV5-1	TRBJ2-3	CASSLGLAGGATTDTQYF	TGCGCCAGCAGCTTGGGGCTAGCGGGGGGGGCTACCACAGATACGCAGTATTTT
few	NA	16	TRBV15	TRBJ2-3	CATSSVWDIITDTQYF	TGTGCCACCAGCAGCGTCTGGGACATCATCACAGATACGCAGTATTTT
NA	NA	15	TRBV12-3/TRBV12-4	TRBJ1-2	CASILGEIGNYGYTF	TGTGCCAGCATCCTAGGGGAGATCGGGAACTATGGCTACACCTTC
NA	NA	16	TRBV5-1	TRBJ2-1	CASSPPGGKLTNEQFF	TGCGCCAGCAGCCCACCCGGTGGTAAGCTTACCAATGAGCAGTTCTTC
few	NA	16	TRBV7-9	TRBJ2-7	CASSSQKGRLSPEQYF	TGTGCCAGCAGCTCCCAAAAGGGACGGTTATCGCCCGAGCAGTACTTC
NA	TRBD2	17	TRBV4-1	TRBJ2-1	CASSQDSGAGLYNEQFF	TGCGCCAGCAGCCAAGATTCGGGAGCGGGGCTGTACAATGAGCAGTTCTTC
few	NA	16	TRBV2	TRBJ1-1	CASSVYTGIGGTEAFF	TGTGCCAGCAGTGTATATACAGGGATTGGGGGCACTGAAGCTTTCTTT
NA	NA	15	TRBV6-5	TRBJ2-2	CASSYDRSETGELFF	TGTGCCAGCAGTTACGACAGGTCTGAGACCGGGGAGCTGTTTTTT
many	TRBD2	16	TRBV24-1	TRBJ2-7	CATSDLGLADSYEQYF	TGTGCCACCAGTGACTTAGGACTAGCGGATTCCTACGAGCAGTACTTC
NA	NA	15	TRBV7-2	TRBJ2-2	CASSPQVAWTGELFF	TGTGCCAGCAGCCCCCAGGTAGCGTGGACCGGGGAGCTGTTTTTT
few	NA	15	TRBV29-1	TRBJ2-3	CSVEEVHLSTDTQYF	TGCAGCGTTGAAGAGGTCCATTTAAGCACAGATACGCAGTATTTT
NA	NA	13	TRBV18	TRBJ2-7	CASSPESTYEQYF	TGTGCCAGCTCACCGGAGAGTACCTACGAGCAGTACTTC
few	TRBD2	13	TRBV30	TRBJ2-1	CAGGLAVYNEQFF	TGTGCTGGCGGACTAGCGGTATACAATGAGCAGTTCTTC
few	NA	13	TRBV29-1	TRBJ1-2	CSVVGRTGGGYTF	TGCAGCGTTGTCGGCAGAACCGGAGGGGGCTACACCTTC
few	TRBD1	15	TRBV5-1	TRBJ2-5	CASSWRTGTQETQYF	TGCGCCAGCAGCTGGAGGACAGGGACCCAAGAGACCCAGTACTTC
few	NA	15	TRBV7-9	TRBJ2-3	CASSLAIASTDTQYF	TGTGCCAGCAGCTTAGCGATAGCTAGCACAGATACGCAGTATTTT
few	NA	14	TRBV12-3/TRBV12-4	TRBJ2-5	CASSFTQHQETQYF	TGTGCCAGCAGTTTCACACAGCACCAAGAGACCCAGTACTTC
NA	NA	15	TRBV5-1	TRBJ2-7	CASSPGTGPHEEQYF	TGCGCCAGCAGCCCCGGGACGGGTCCCCACGAGGAGCAGTACTTC
many	NA	15	TRBV6-5	TRBJ2-3	CASSYSGVGTDTQYF	TGTGCCAGCAGTTACTCGGGCGTGGGGACAGATACGCAGTATTTT
NA	TRBD2	15	TRBV30	TRBJ2-7	CAWSVATSGRKGQYF	TGTGCCTGGAGTGTAGCGACTAGCGGGAGGAAGGGGCAGTACTTC
few	TRBD2	16	TRBV20-1	TRBJ2-5	CSAIGTSGTFLETQYF	TGCAGTGCTATCGGGACTAGCGGGACCTTCCTAGAGACCCAGTACTTC
NA	NA	16	TRBV4-2	TRBJ2-3	CASSQKMVAFTDTQYF	TGTGCCAGCAGCCAAAAGATGGTAGCCTTCACAGATACGCAGTATTTT
few	NA	13	TRBV4-2	TRBJ2-7	CASSHPVQGEQYF	TGTGCCAGCAGCCACCCTGTCCAGGGAGAGCAGTACTTC
few	TRBD1	16	TRBV18	TRBJ2-3	CASSLLGQGTTDTQYF	TGTGCCAGCTCACTTTTGGGACAGGGAACAACAGATACGCAGTATTTT
NA	TRBD1	12	TRBV7-9	TRBJ1-1	CADRVLGTEAFF	TGTGCCGACAGGGTTCTGGGCACTGAAGCTTTCTTT